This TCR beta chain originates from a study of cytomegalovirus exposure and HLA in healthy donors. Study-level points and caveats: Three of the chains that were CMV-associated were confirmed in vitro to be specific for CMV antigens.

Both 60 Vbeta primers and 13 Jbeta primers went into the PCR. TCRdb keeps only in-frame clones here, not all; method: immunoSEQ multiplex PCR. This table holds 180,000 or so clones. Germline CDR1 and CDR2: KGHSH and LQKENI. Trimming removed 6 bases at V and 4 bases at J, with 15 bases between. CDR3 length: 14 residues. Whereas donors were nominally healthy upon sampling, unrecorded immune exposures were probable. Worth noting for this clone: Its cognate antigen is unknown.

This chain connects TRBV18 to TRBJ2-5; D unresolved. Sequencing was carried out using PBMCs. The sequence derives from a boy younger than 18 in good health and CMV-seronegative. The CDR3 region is CASSQTQRGETQYF. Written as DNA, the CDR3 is TGTGCCAGCTCGCAGACCCAGAGAGGAGAGACCCAGTACTTC. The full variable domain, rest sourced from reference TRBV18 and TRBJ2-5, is NAGVMQNPRHLVRRRGQEARLRCSPMKGHSHVYWYRQLPEEGLKFMVYLQKENIIDESGMPKERFSAEFPKEGPSILRIQQVVRGDSAAYFCASSQTQRGETQYFGPGTRLLVL.